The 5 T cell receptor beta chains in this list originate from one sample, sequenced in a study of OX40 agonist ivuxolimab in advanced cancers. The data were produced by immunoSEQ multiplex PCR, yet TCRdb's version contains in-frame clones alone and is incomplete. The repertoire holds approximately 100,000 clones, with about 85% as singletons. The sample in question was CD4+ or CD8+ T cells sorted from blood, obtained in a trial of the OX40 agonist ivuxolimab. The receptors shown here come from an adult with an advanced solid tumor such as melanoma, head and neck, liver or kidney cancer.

For the CDR3, the DNA is TGTGCCAGCAGTTTAGGGACGGTGAACACTGAAGCTTTCTTT. Amino acids: CASSLGTVNTEAFF. The genes are TRBV28 and TRBJ1-1, with D possibly matching TRBD1 (5 bases). The CDR3 consists of 14 residues. Germline loops: CDR1 MDHEN, CDR2 SYDVKM. The V end was cut by 2 bases, the J end by 0 bases, with 7 bases between.

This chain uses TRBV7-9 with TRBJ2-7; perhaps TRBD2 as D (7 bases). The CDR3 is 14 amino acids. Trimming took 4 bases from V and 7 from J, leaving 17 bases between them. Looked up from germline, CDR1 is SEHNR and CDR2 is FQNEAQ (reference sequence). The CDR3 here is CASSSWGGPKEQYF. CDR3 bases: TGTGCCAGCAGCTCCTGGGGGGGCCCTAAAGAGCAGTACTTC.

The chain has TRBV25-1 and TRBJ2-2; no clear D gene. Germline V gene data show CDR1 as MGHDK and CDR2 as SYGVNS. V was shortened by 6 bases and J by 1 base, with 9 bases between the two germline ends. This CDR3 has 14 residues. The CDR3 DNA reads TGTGCCAGCAGCCGGTGGGGGAACACCGGGGAGCTGTTTTTT. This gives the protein CASSRWGNTGELFF. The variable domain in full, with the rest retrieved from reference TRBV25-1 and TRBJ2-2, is EADIYQTPRYLVIGTGKKITLECSQTMGHDKMYWYQQDPGMELHLIHYSYGVNSTEKGDLSSESTVSRIRTEHFPLTLESARPSHTSQYLCASSRWGNTGELFFGEGSRLTVL.

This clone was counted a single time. The CDR3 DNA reads TGTGCTCTCAGGGGGGGAGGGACCTACGAGCAGTACTTC. Its translation: CALRGGGTYEQYF. The rearrangement uses TRBV30 and TRBJ2-7; D is perhaps TRBD1 or TRBD2 (7 bases each). Germline CDR1 is GTSNPN and CDR2 is SVGIG (reference sequence). The CDR3 consists of 13 residues.

The CDR3, as DNA: TGTGCCAGCAGTTTCTGGCTGAACACTGAAGCTTTCTTT. This gives the protein CASSFWLNTEAFF. The chain has TRBV27 and TRBJ1-1; D gene ambiguous. Trimming took 3 bases from V and 0 from J, leaving 5 bases between them. This CDR3 comprises 13 residues. CDR1 and CDR2 (germline): MNHEY, SMNVEV (reference sequence).